One and the same sample provided the 30 T cell receptor beta chains below, sequenced in a study of CD8 T cells in ankylosing spondylitis (dated 2017 in TCRdb). The library was obtained by 5' RACE. The sequencing machine was an Illumina HiSeq 2500. TCRdb took the public reads, trimmed them with fastp at Q25, ran MiXCR for clone calling and kept in-frame beta chains. Rows are combined by CDR3 protein, so each entry shows the most common genes and DNA. The sample contains roughly 130,000 distinct CDR3 sequences, 6% to 8.5% of them found a single time. 12% of the sample lies in the top ten. Sequencing was performed on blood, either unsorted or a sorted T cell fraction (not recorded which). The receptors come from a male donor with ankylosing spondylitis or in good health (not recorded which).

This clonotype was picked up many times. This chain joins TRBV12-3 or TRBV12-4 and TRBJ1-5, with 8 bases lining up with TRBD1. The CDR3 runs to 17 residues. The ends lost 5 bases at V and 4 bases at J; junction bases unmatched: 13. CDR3 sequence (DNA): TGTGCCAGCAGTCGTGACCGCGGACAGGGTCGGAATCAGCCCCAGCATTTT. It encodes CASSRDRGQGRNQPQHF.

Many counts were recorded for this clonotype. This chain joins TRBV20-1 and TRBJ2-7; D tentatively fits TRBD1 or TRBD2 (5 bases each). The CDR3 totals 15 residues. Trimming left V 1 base short and J 3 bases short, with 16 bases between. Looked up from germline, CDR1 is DFQATT and CDR2 is SNEGSKA (reference sequence). The CDR3 reads CSARAWDRAGYEQYF. In DNA, the CDR3 is TGCAGTGCTAGAGCCTGGGACCGCGCAGGCTACGAGCAGTACTTC.

This clonotype was picked up many times. This chain connects TRBV5-1 to TRBJ1-2; D is undetermined. In germline, CDR1 is SGHRS, CDR2 YFSETQ. This CDR3 region has 13 residues. V was clipped by 4 bases and J by 3 bases, with 10 bases between them. This CDR3 reads CASSTADHYGYTF. DNA for the CDR3: TGCGCCAGCAGCACTGCCGATCACTATGGCTACACCTTC.

This clonotype appeared many times. The V call is TRBV5-1, the J call TRBJ2-3, with TRBD2 matching 10 bases. The ends lost 4 bases at V and 0 bases at J; junction bases unmatched: 5. CDR3 length: 16 amino acids. From germline, CDR1 is SGHRS and CDR2 YFSETQ. The CDR3, as DNA: TGCGCCAGCAGCCTAGCGGGGGCGTCTAGCACAGATACGCAGTATTTT. Amino acid sequence: CASSLAGASSTDTQYF.

This clonotype has a count of ten or more. The chain employs TRBV20-1 and TRBJ2-1; perhaps TRBD2 as D (6 bases). Germline CDR1 and CDR2: DFQATT and SNEGSKA (reference sequence). The CDR3 length is 16 residues. Trimming pared 0 bases from V and 6 bases from J, leaving 18 bases between. CDR3 DNA: TGCAGTGCTAGAGATTCGGCGGGGAGTATGCCCAATGAGCAGTTCTTC. It codes for CSARDSAGSMPNEQFF.

This clonotype has at least ten counts. This rearrangement joins TRBV5-6 to TRBJ1-5, with D unclear. The CDR3 is 13 residues long. Per germline, CDR1 SGHDT and CDR2 YYEEEE. V was clipped by 4 bases and J by 4 bases, with 9 bases between them. CDR3: CASSRTGNQPQHF. Written as DNA, the CDR3 is TGTGCCAGCAGCAGAACCGGTAATCAGCCCCAGCATTTT.

This clonotype was recorded at least ten times. The chain recombines TRBV18 with TRBJ2-6, with 8 nucleotides matching TRBD1. Germline CDR1 and CDR2: KGHSH and LQKENI. CDR3 length: 18 amino acids. Trimming took 3 bases from V and 0 from J; bases not matched to a gene: 7. CDR3 loop: CASSPMTGARSGANVLTF. CDR3 DNA sequence: TGTGCCAGCTCACCCATGACAGGGGCCCGCTCTGGGGCCAACGTCCTGACTTTC.

This clonotype was counted ten times or more. The CDR3 nucleotides read TGTGCCAGCAGGGAGGGTCAGGGGACCTACGAGCAGTACTTC. Its protein is CASREGQGTYEQYF. The V gene is TRBV7-2, the J gene TRBJ2-7; D is tentatively TRBD1 or TRBD2 (6 bases each). This CDR3 spans 14 amino acids. Germline CDR1 SGHTA, CDR2 FQGNSA. The ends were cut back, 6 bases at V and 2 bases at J, with 14 bases in the middle.

This clonotype showed up many times. V is TRBV9 and J is TRBJ1-5; D is unresolved. CDR1 is SGDLS, CDR2 YYNGEE, per germline. V was pared by 0 bases and J by 0 bases, with 1 base between. The CDR3 is made up of 13 amino acids. The CDR3 coding sequence is TGTGCCAGCAGCGTAGGTAGCAATCAGCCCCAGCATTTT. This encodes CASSVGSNQPQHF.

This clonotype was observed many times. The chain is built from TRBV7-2 and TRBJ2-5, with 11 bases aligning to TRBD1. The germline V gene has CDR1 SGHTA and CDR2 FQGNSA. The CDR3 is 15 amino acids. V was clipped by 4 bases and J by 5 bases; unmatched bases: 6. CDR3 loop: CASSSRWDRGETQYF. In nucleotides, the CDR3 is TGTGCCAGCAGCTCCCGGTGGGACAGGGGGGAGACCCAGTACTTC. Full variable domain (missing parts from reference TRBV7-2 and TRBJ2-5): GAGVSQSPSNKVTEKGKDVELRCDPISGHTALYWYRQSLGQGLEFLIYFQGNSAPDKSGLPSDRFSAERTGGSVSTLTIQRTQQEDSAVYLCASSSRWDRGETQYFGPGTRLLVL.

The sample holds many counts of this clonotype. As DNA, the CDR3 is TGTGCCAGCAGTTTTCGGCGGGGGGGTAACACCGGGGAGCTGTTTTTT. Translated: CASSFRRGGNTGELFF. This chain joins TRBV12-3 or TRBV12-4 and TRBJ2-2, with 9 bases identical to TRBD2. The CDR3 has 16 residues. The V segment lost 3 bases and the J segment 2 bases; nucleotides outside the gene matches: 4.

This clonotype appeared many times. The CDR3 DNA is TGTGCCAGCAGCCAGCCCGGGACAGGGGGCTTTGGAACTAATGAAAAACTGTTTTTT. Translation gives CASSQPGTGGFGTNEKLFF. V is TRBV14 and J is TRBJ1-4; 12 bases are a match to TRBD1. Germline CDR1 reads SGHDN; CDR2 reads FVKESK. V shed 3 bases, J shed 1 base, and the junction held 9 bases outside the gene matches. CDR3 size: 19 residues.

This clonotype was picked up many times. This sequence joins TRBV7-9 and TRBJ2-1; D could derive from TRBD1 or TRBD2 (5 bases each). V shed 5 bases and J shed 8 bases, with 16 bases lying between them. Germline lookup yields CDR1 SEHNR and CDR2 FQNEAQ (reference sequence). The length of the CDR3 is 14 residues. The CDR3 DNA follows: TGTGCCAGCAGCCCGCGAGAGGGACCGGATGAGCAGTTCTTC. It specifies CASSPREGPDEQFF.

This clonotype was seen at least ten times. This chain uses TRBV20-1 with TRBJ2-7, with 8 bases matching TRBD2. Per the germline V gene, CDR1 is DFQATT and CDR2 is SNEGSKA (reference sequence). Trimming cost V 3 bases and J 3 bases; bases outside gene matches: 10. This CDR3 contains 15 residues. CDR3 coding DNA: TGCAGTGCTAGTGACATTAGCGGGAAAGTCTACGAGCAGTACTTC. Amino acids: CSASDISGKVYEQYF.

This clonotype was observed many times. J is TRBJ2-1 and V is TRBV7-2; tentative D call: TRBD1 (5 bases). The CDR3 covers 15 residues. CDR1 SGHTA and CDR2 FQGNSA come from the germline V gene. The V end was cut by 5 bases, the J end by 1 base, with 12 bases between. The CDR3 DNA reads as TGTGCCAGCAGCCCAATCCCAGGGTCCTACAATGAGCAGTTCTTC. Translating gives CASSPIPGSYNEQFF.

At least ten counts were recorded for this clonotype. The chain joins TRBV7-2 to TRBJ1-5; weak D call: TRBD1 (5 bases). Trimming shortened V by 7 bases and J by 6 bases, and 16 bases separated the two germline ends. CDR1 is SGHTA, CDR2 FQGNSA, per germline. The length of the CDR3 is 14 residues. The CDR3 sequence: CASTWSQGGQPQHF. The CDR3 DNA follows: TGTGCCAGCACCTGGAGCCAGGGAGGTCAGCCCCAGCATTTT.

This clonotype has a count of ten or more. V is TRBV12-3 or TRBV12-4 and J is TRBJ2-1, with 9 bases identical to TRBD2. The CDR3 runs 14 residues. V was pared by 7 bases and J by 7 bases, with 8 bases of the junction left unmatched. The CDR3 spells CASTPFAGGNEQFF. The CDR3 region has the DNA TGTGCCAGCACCCCTTTCGCGGGAGGGAATGAGCAGTTCTTC.

This clonotype was counted many times. The CDR3 protein is CSTWTGGLYGYTF. For the CDR3, the DNA is TGCAGCACTTGGACAGGGGGGCTCTATGGCTACACCTTC. The chain combines TRBV29-1 with TRBJ1-2, with 10 positions matching TRBD1. The J segment lost 4 bases and the V segment lost 8 bases, leaving 7 bases of the junction unmatched. CDR3 length equals 13 residues. CDR1 is SQVTM and CDR2 is ANQGSEA in the germline V gene. The full variable domain, completed using reference TRBV29-1 and TRBJ1-2, is SAVISQKPSRDICQRGTSLTIQCQVDSQVTMMFWYRQQPGQSLTLIATANQGSEATYESGFVIDKFPISRPNLTFSTLTVSNMSPEDSSIYLCSTWTGGLYGYTFGSGTRLTVV.

Many counts were recorded for this clonotype. This rearrangement joins TRBV5-1 to TRBJ1-3; D unclear. The V end lost 4 bases, the J end lost 2 bases, and 13 bases lay between the germline ends. The CDR3 covers 15 residues. CDR1 is SGHRS and CDR2 is YFSETQ in the germline V gene. CDR3 amino acids: CASSEPGSAGNTIYF. The CDR3, as DNA: TGCGCCAGCAGCGAGCCAGGTTCGGCTGGAAACACCATATATTTT.

This clonotype was picked up many times. This chain connects TRBV3-1 to TRBJ2-7; D not certain. Trimming stripped 1 base from V and 5 bases from J, with 3 bases between. Per the germline V gene, CDR1 is LGHDT and CDR2 is YNNKEL (reference sequence). The length of the CDR3 is 11 residues. The CDR3 loop reads CASSQVDEQYF. The CDR3, as DNA: TGTGCCAGCAGCCAAGTAGACGAGCAGTACTTC.

This clonotype was seen at least ten times. The rearrangement uses TRBV7-2 and TRBJ1-5; 9 bases fit TRBD1. The length of the CDR3 is 15 residues. V lost 5 bases and J lost 6; bases outside the gene matches: 8. Germline CDR1 and CDR2: SGHTA and FQGNSA. CDR3 loop: CASSQTGGVGQPQHF. CDR3 in DNA: TGTGCCAGCAGCCAAACAGGGGGCGTTGGTCAGCCCCAGCATTTT.

This clonotype showed up many times. V usage is TRBV5-1 and J usage is TRBJ2-5; a possible D gene is TRBD2 (5 bases). The germline gives CDR1 SGHRS, CDR2 YFSETQ. There are 14 residues in the CDR3. The V end was cut by 0 bases, the J end by 5 bases, with 11 bases between. CDR3 amino acids: CASSLGTVRETQYF. The CDR3 DNA is TGCGCCAGCAGCTTGGGGACTGTCAGGGAGACCCAGTACTTC.

This clonotype has a count of ten or more. The chain employs TRBV7-6 and TRBJ1-6; 10 positions match TRBD1. J lost 7 bases, V lost 1 base, and 10 bases had no gene match. Germline CDR1 SGHVS, CDR2 FNYEAQ. This CDR3 spans 18 amino acids. CDR3 protein: CASSLVGGTGVGNSPLHF. In nucleotides, the CDR3 is TGTGCCAGCAGCTTAGTTGGCGGGACAGGGGTGGGGAATTCACCCCTCCACTTT.

Many counts were recorded for this clonotype. The chain is built from TRBV9 and TRBJ2-1; 11 nucleotides agree with TRBD2. Per germline, CDR1 SGDLS and CDR2 YYNGEE. V shed 3 bases and J 5 bases; nucleotides not matched to a gene: 10. There are 17 residues in the CDR3. CDR3 coding DNA: TGTGCCAGCAGCGCGAGCCTGACTAGCGGGGAAAACAATGAGCAGTTCTTC. It translates to CASSASLTSGENNEQFF.

This clonotype has at least ten counts. The chain employs TRBV5-1 and TRBJ1-2, with D hard to call. Looked up from germline, CDR1 is SGHRS and CDR2 is YFSETQ. The CDR3 runs to 13 residues. Trimming shortened V by 4 bases and J by 4 bases, and 11 bases separated the two germline ends. The CDR3 bases are TGCGCCAGCAGCGTTACCCAGGCCTATGGCTACACCTTC. Translation gives CASSVTQAYGYTF.

This clonotype was detected ten times or more. This chain uses TRBV5-1 with TRBJ2-1; 9 nucleotides line up with TRBD2. The CDR3 loop spans 16 amino acids. The V gene's germline CDR1 is SGHRS and CDR2 YFSETQ. Trimming removed 0 bases from V and 5 bases from J; junction bases left unmatched: 6. DNA for the CDR3: TGCGCCAGCAGCTTGGTTCGCGGGAGGGCCGACAATGAGCAGTTCTTC. This gives the protein CASSLVRGRADNEQFF. Combining the CDR3 with reference TRBV5-1 and TRBJ2-1 gives the whole variable domain KAGVTQTPRYLIKTRGQQVTLSCSPISGHRSVSWYQQTPGQGLQFLFEYFSETQRNKGNFPGRFSGRQFSNSRSEMNVSTLELGDSALYLCASSLVRGRADNEQFFGPGTRLTVL.

This clonotype was seen repeatedly, ten times or more. The genes are TRBV7-8 and TRBJ2-4; the match to TRBD2 covers 9 bases. V was clipped by 1 base and J by 1 base; unmatched bases: 8. The CDR3 spans 18 residues. From germline, CDR1 is SGHVS and CDR2 FQNEAQ. CDR3 DNA sequence: TGTGCCAGCAGCTTAGGCGGGTCTAGCGGGGTCGCCAAAAACATTCAGTACTTC. This encodes CASSLGGSSGVAKNIQYF.

This clonotype was picked up many times. The rearrangement uses TRBV3-1 and TRBJ2-5; D possibly uses TRBD1 or TRBD2 (5 bases each). V lost 5 bases to trimming and J lost 4 bases, with 14 bases between them. The CDR3 runs 14 residues. Germline values: CDR1 LGHDT, CDR2 YNNKEL (reference sequence). CDR3 nucleotides: TGTGCCAGCAGCTTGGGACGGCGCGCAGAGACCCAGTACTTC. The encoded protein is CASSLGRRAETQYF.

This clonotype was found many times. This rearrangement joins TRBV7-9 to TRBJ2-7; 14 nucleotides match TRBD2. J gave up 4 bases and V 5 bases, and 7 bases lay outside the gene matches. This CDR3 region has 16 residues. Germline-derived CDR1 and CDR2 are SEHNR and FQNEAQ (reference sequence). The CDR3 coding sequence is TGTGCCAGCAGCGTCTCCGGGACTAGCGGGAGTTACGAGCAGTACTTC. Its translation: CASSVSGTSGSYEQYF.

This clonotype was observed at least ten times. The J gene is TRBJ2-7, the V gene TRBV29-1; D not certain. CDR1 is SQVTM and CDR2 is ANQGSEA in the germline V gene. V gave up 5 bases and J gave up 0 bases, with 17 bases separating them. The CDR3 has 15 amino acids. DNA of the CDR3: TGCAGCGTTCATACCCCTGACAAGAGCTCCTACGAGCAGTACTTC. This translates into CSVHTPDKSSYEQYF.